This T cell receptor beta chain is drawn from a study of cytomegalovirus exposure and HLA in healthy donors. About the research overall: Early release data held some 79 million unique TCRs from HLA-typed donors. Genotyping of more than 300 donors showed that 65% to 90% belonged to the Caucasian-associated ancestry cluster. Points from the study as a whole: Sequence variants that were highly shared formed a cluster that was likely a sequencing artifact. In a later analysis, donors in an Asian-associated ancestry cluster reportedly had fewer N-insertions in productive TCRs than the cohort mean.

About this clone: Its antigen is not identified.

The PCR ran on 60 Vbeta and 13 Jbeta primers. Data came from immunoSEQ multiplex PCR; TCRdb stores just in-frame clones and leaves some out. Among 150,000 to 190,000 clones listed, 75% were seen once. The sequenced sample consisted of PBMCs. The receptor's source is a man aged 18 to 29 in good health and CMV-seronegative.

As DNA, the CDR3 is TGCGCCAGCAGCCCCCCGGCGGGGACAGGGAACAATCAGCCCCAGCATTTT. This codes for CASSPPAGTGNNQPQHF. V and J are TRBV4-3 and TRBJ1-5, with TRBD1 matching over 9 bases. With V trimmed by 4 bases and J by 3 bases, 10 bases remained unmatched. The CDR3 extends over 17 amino acids. CDR1 is LGHNA and CDR2 is YSLEER in the germline V gene.